This is a list of T cell receptor beta chains from one sample in a study of regulatory T cells in long-lasting Graves disease. TCRdb re-called the multiplex PCR reads through MiXCR, storing one row per CDR3 protein. Of 580,000 or so distinct CDR3 sequences listed, about 16% are singletons. In addition, the sample was reused for a study of T cells in Graves' hyperthyroidism and ophthalmopathy.

The material sequenced was peripheral blood mononuclear cells (PBMCs), taken at new diagnosis, from a patient treated with antithyroid drugs. The receptors originated from a man between 18 and 29 years old with Graves disease. Each CDR3 is given with its conserved first and last residue. Fields, in order: CDR3 protein, CDR3 DNA, clone size, V gene, D gene, J gene. The D gene is left open where the match is weak. Clone size is given for some rows only: seen once, a few or many times, or a class if the clone is expanded.

CASSHRTSGNSYEQYF	TGCGCCAGCAGCCACCGGACTAGCGGGAACTCCTACGAGCAGTACTTC	-	TRBV5-1	TRBD2	TRBJ2-7
CASRTGGLGTEAFF	TGTGCCAGCAGGACGGGGGGGTTGGGAACTGAAGCTTTCTTT	many	TRBV6-2/TRBV6-3	-	TRBJ1-1
CASSHRAVGGTEAFF	TGTGCCAGCAGCCACAGGGCTGTGGGGGGAACTGAAGCTTTCTTT	many	TRBV6-2/TRBV6-3	-	TRBJ1-1
CASSSTGRTGLNEQFF	TGTGCCAGCAGTTCGACCGGACGGACAGGGTTAAATGAGCAGTTCTTC	-	TRBV27	TRBD1	TRBJ2-1
CSASGLAGWDTQYF	TGCAGTGCTAGTGGACTAGCGGGATGGGATACGCAGTATTTT	-	TRBV20-1	TRBD2	TRBJ2-3
CSVGPGGRGDTQYF	TGCAGCGTTGGCCCAGGGGGTAGGGGAGATACGCAGTATTTT	-	TRBV29-1	TRBD1	TRBJ2-3
CSARAFGSTDTQYF	TGCAGTGCTAGAGCGTTCGGGAGCACAGATACGCAGTATTTT	many	TRBV20-1	-	TRBJ2-3
CASSRDNTQYF	TGCGCCAGCAGTCGAGACAATACGCAGTATTTT	-	TRBV4-1	-	TRBJ2-3
CAWSSKNIYSGNTIYF	TGTGCCTGGAGTAGCAAAAACATCTACTCTGGAAACACCATATATTTT	few	TRBV30	-	TRBJ1-3
CASSSMGDRETQYF	TGTGCCAGCAGCTCAATGGGGGATCGGGAGACCCAGTACTTC	many	TRBV7-6	-	TRBJ2-5
CASSSKNRGEGTEAFF	TGTGCCAGCAGTTCCAAAAACAGGGGGGAGGGCACTGAAGCTTTCTTT	many	TRBV12-3/TRBV12-4	TRBD1	TRBJ1-1
CASSEVVRGTDTQYF	TGTGCCAGCAGTGAAGTGGTCCGAGGGACAGATACGCAGTATTTT	-	TRBV2	-	TRBJ2-3
CASSPPMVTGGYNEQFF	TGTGCCAGCTCACCACCAATGGTGACAGGGGGCTACAATGAGCAGTTCTTC	few	TRBV18	TRBD1	TRBJ2-1
CSALLAGGPDTQYF	TGCAGTGCCTTACTAGCGGGAGGGCCAGATACGCAGTATTTT	many	TRBV20-1	TRBD2	TRBJ2-3
CASSETPDNYGYTF	TGTGCCAGCAGTGAGACACCGGATAACTATGGCTACACCTTC	-	TRBV6-1	-	TRBJ1-2
CASREGPNTEAFF	TGTGCCAGCAGGGAGGGACCGAACACTGAAGCTTTCTTT	many	TRBV6-1	-	TRBJ1-1
CASSGTGAAIGQKQFF	TGTGCCAGCAGCGGGACAGGGGCTGCGATTGGACAGAAGCAGTTCTTC	-	TRBV11-3	TRBD1	TRBJ2-1
CASSLEATGGYGYTF	TGTGCCAGCAGCCTCGAAGCGACAGGCGGCTATGGCTACACCTTC	many	TRBV7-6	-	TRBJ1-2
CASSLDRERNTGELFF	TGTGCCAGCAGTCTCGACAGGGAGCGTAACACCGGGGAGCTGTTTTTT	many	TRBV2	TRBD1	TRBJ2-2
CASSVEQGSGQYF	TGTGCCAGCAGTGTTGAACAGGGGTCGGGGCAGTACTTC	many	TRBV2	TRBD1	TRBJ2-7
CASPPRQGRANEKLFF	TGTGCCAGTCCCCCTAGGCAGGGTCGGGCTAATGAAAAACTGTTTTTT	many	TRBV28	-	TRBJ1-4
CASSLPHGETQYF	TGTGCCAGCAGCTTGCCTCATGGCGAGACCCAGTACTTC	-	TRBV5-5	-	TRBJ2-5
CASRQGSVLEAFF	TGTGCCAGCAGACAGGGTTCGGTTCTTGAAGCTTTCTTT	few	TRBV6-1	-	TRBJ1-1
CASTLTYNQPQHF	TGTGCCAGCACTCTGACGTACAATCAGCCCCAGCATTTT	many	TRBV28	-	TRBJ1-5
CSAPLAGEETQYF	TGCAGTGCTCCTCTAGCGGGAGAAGAGACCCAGTACTTC	-	TRBV20-1	TRBD2	TRBJ2-5
CASSRMIADHTDTQYF	TGTGCCAGCAGCCGAATGATAGCGGACCACACAGATACGCAGTATTTT	-	TRBV4-2	-	TRBJ2-3
CASSESDRGSYEQYF	TGCGCCAGCAGTGAGTCGGACAGGGGCTCCTACGAGCAGTACTTC	few	TRBV10-2	TRBD1	TRBJ2-7
CASREVGSMRRFQPQHF	TGTGCCAGCAGAGAAGTCGGATCCATGAGGCGATTTCAGCCCCAGCATTTT	few	TRBV27	-	TRBJ1-5
CSARRTGQGPGTEAFF	TGCAGTGCTAGACGTACCGGACAGGGCCCGGGTACTGAAGCTTTCTTT	few	TRBV20-1	TRBD1	TRBJ1-1
CASKVGEQYF	TGTGCCAGCAAGGTAGGAGAGCAGTACTTC	-	TRBV12-3/TRBV12-4	-	TRBJ2-7
CASSEVRTGYDEQFF	TGTGCCAGCAGTGAGGTTCGGACAGGGTATGATGAGCAGTTCTTC	few	TRBV6-1	TRBD1	TRBJ2-1
CASRQGLAGGSLEEQYF	TGTGCCAGCAGACAAGGACTAGCGGGAGGGAGTCTCGAAGAGCAGTACTTC	many	TRBV11-2	TRBD2	TRBJ2-7
CASTLTGGTSGNTIYF	TGTGCCAGCACCCTGACAGGGGGGACCTCTGGAAACACCATATATTTT	-	TRBV12-3/TRBV12-4	TRBD1	TRBJ1-3
CASSRQRASYNEQFF	TGTGCCAGCAGCCGACAGAGGGCCTCCTACAATGAGCAGTTCTTC	many	TRBV27	-	TRBJ2-1
CASSWGESGEKLFF	TGCGCCAGCAGCTGGGGCGAGTCGGGTGAAAAACTGTTTTTT	few	TRBV5-1	-	TRBJ1-4
CASTRRGVDYGYTF	TGTGCCAGCACCAGGCGGGGGGTCGACTATGGCTACACCTTC	-	TRBV6-1	-	TRBJ1-2
CASGVHSNQPQHF	TGTGCCAGCGGGGTTCATAGCAATCAGCCCCAGCATTTT	many	TRBV11-2	-	TRBJ1-5
CASSPKPAANTGELFF	TGTGCCAGCAGTCCTAAGCCCGCCGCGAACACCGGGGAGCTGTTTTTT	-	TRBV7-9	-	TRBJ2-2
CASSHSTGEYEQYF	TGTGCCAGCAGTCACTCGACAGGGGAGTACGAGCAGTACTTC	few	TRBV6-5	TRBD1	TRBJ2-7
CASSPPGTGLSEQYF	TGTGCCAGCAGCCCCCCCGGGACAGGGCTTTCAGAGCAGTACTTC	many	TRBV9	TRBD1	TRBJ2-7
CASSLAGSGGRTEAFF	TGTGCCAGCAGCTTAGCTGGGAGCGGGGGGCGAACTGAAGCTTTCTTT	many	TRBV11-1	-	TRBJ1-1
CASSPSGSGFEQFF	TGTGCCAGCAGCCCTAGCGGGAGTGGTTTTGAGCAGTTCTTC	few	TRBV4-2	TRBD2	TRBJ2-1
CAISAMTWPYEQYF	TGTGCCATCAGCGCCATGACCTGGCCCTACGAGCAGTACTTC	many	TRBV10-3	-	TRBJ2-7
CASSATGQGFYGYTF	TGTGCCAGCAGCGCGACGGGACAGGGCTTCTATGGCTACACCTTC	many	TRBV7-9	TRBD1	TRBJ1-2
CSARLRSPNTGELFF	TGCAGTGCTAGGTTACGGAGCCCGAACACCGGGGAGCTGTTTTTT	few	TRBV20-1	-	TRBJ2-2
CASSPGSEGYTF	TGTGCCAGCAGTCCAGGGTCGGAGGGCTACACCTTC	-	TRBV12-3/TRBV12-4	-	TRBJ1-2
CASSETRYTGELFF	TGCGCCAGCAGTGAGACCCGGTACACCGGGGAGCTGTTTTTT	few	TRBV10-1	-	TRBJ2-2
CASSTGLGSLYGYTF	TGTGCCAGCAGCACCGGGCTAGGCAGTTTATATGGCTACACCTTC	many	TRBV27	-	TRBJ1-2
CASSLRGLNNEQFF	TGTGCCAGCAGCTTAAGGGGACTAAACAATGAGCAGTTCTTC	-	TRBV7-3	TRBD2	TRBJ2-1
CSVVTSGGETQYF	TGCAGCGTTGTAACTAGCGGAGGGGAGACCCAGTACTTC	few	TRBV29-1	TRBD2	TRBJ2-5
CASNPPGAQDTEAFF	TGTGCCAGCAATCCTCCGGGGGCACAGGACACTGAAGCTTTCTTT	-	TRBV27	-	TRBJ1-1
CASSQGVVNYGYTF	TGTGCCAGCAGCCAGGGGGTGGTGAACTATGGCTACACCTTC	-	TRBV14	-	TRBJ1-2
CASSLGPGAGYNEQFF	TGTGCCAGCAGCTTAGGCCCGGGGGCTGGCTACAATGAGCAGTTCTTC	many	TRBV11-2	-	TRBJ2-1
CASSAGQGTSVYGYTF	TGCGCCAGCAGTGCGGGACAGGGGACGTCTGTCTATGGCTACACCTTC	-	TRBV10-2	TRBD1	TRBJ1-2
CASSESIHEQFF	TGCGCCAGCAGTGAGTCTATCCATGAGCAGTTCTTC	many	TRBV10-1	-	TRBJ2-1
CASSLTGRRHYGYTF	TGTGCCAGCAGCTTAACGGGGAGGAGACACTATGGCTACACCTTC	many	TRBV7-3	-	TRBJ1-2
CSAHYSGDYEQYF	TGCAGTGCTCATTATAGCGGAGACTACGAGCAGTACTTC	few	TRBV20-1	-	TRBJ2-7
CASSIDLRTGVSYEQYF	TGTGCCAGTAGTATAGATCTCAGGACAGGGGTCTCCTACGAGCAGTACTTC	-	TRBV19	TRBD1	TRBJ2-7
CASSAPQGGRNQPQHF	TGTGCCAGCAGTGCCCCCCAGGGAGGGAGGAATCAGCCCCAGCATTTT	many	TRBV6-2/TRBV6-3	-	TRBJ1-5
CASTLQLNTEAFF	TGTGCCAGCACTCTACAGCTGAACACTGAAGCTTTCTTT	-	TRBV6-1	-	TRBJ1-1